These 23 T cell receptor beta chains were all obtained from the same sample, sequenced in a study of blood T cell repertoires in COVID-19. Here immunoSEQ multiplex PCR was the method, and the copy in TCRdb shows in-frame clones only, minus some. Of about 89,000 clones in the sample, approximately 80% were seen once. Input material: peripheral blood. The receptors shown here come from an elderly woman with acute or convalescent COVID-19.

The rearrangement links TRBV2 to TRBJ2-1, with TRBD2 matching over 10 bases. The trim removed 1 base at V and 9 bases at J, leaving 6 bases unmatched. CDR1 and CDR2 (germline): SNHLY, FYNNEI. The CDR3 length is 15 residues. The CDR3 spells CASSEGLAGVGEQFF. CDR3 sequence (DNA): TGTGCCAGCAGTGAAGGCCTAGCGGGAGTCGGTGAGCAGTTCTTC.

The chain combines TRBV10-1 with TRBJ2-7; 11 positions match TRBD2. The germline gives CDR1 WNHNN, CDR2 SYGVQD (reference sequence). The CDR3 has 14 residues. V lost 6 bases, J lost 2 bases, and 3 bases stayed unmatched. CDR3 coding DNA: TGCGCCAGCAGCGGGACTAGCGGCCCCTACGAGCAGTACTTC. Protein product: CASSGTSGPYEQYF.

The chain couples TRBV19 to TRBJ2-3; 7 bases map to TRBD2. Germline V CDR1 and CDR2: LNHDA, SQIVND (reference sequence). The V and J ends lost 7 bases and 2 bases, in that order; junction bases with no gene match: 3. The CDR3 sequence is 13 residues long. Here the CDR3 DNA reads TGTGCCAGTACTAGCGGCTCCACAGATACGCAGTATTTT. Protein product: CASTSGSTDTQYF.

The CDR3: CASSPSRSSGNTIYF. CDR3 DNA: TGTGCCAGCAGCCCTAGCAGGTCTTCGGGAAACACCATATATTTT. The V and J genes are TRBV7-6 and TRBJ1-3; D unclear. Trimming left V 5 bases short and J 4 bases short, with 15 bases between. The CDR3 loop spans 15 amino acids. The germline CDR1 and CDR2 sequences are SGHVS and FNYEAQ.

The V and J genes are TRBV5-6 and TRBJ2-5; D remains ambiguous. V was clipped by 0 bases and J by 4 bases, with 7 bases between them. Per the germline V gene, CDR1 is SGHDT and CDR2 is YYEEEE. The CDR3 has 13 residues. The CDR3 reads CASSLAIAETQYF. The CDR3 region has the DNA TGTGCCAGCAGCTTGGCAATAGCAGAGACCCAGTACTTC.

The chain recombines TRBV6-1 with TRBJ2-5; TRBD1 might be the D (6 bases). Germline V gives CDR1 MNHNS, CDR2 SASEGT. This CDR3 has 14 residues. Trimming stripped 2 bases from V and 7 bases from J, with 14 bases between. CDR3 DNA sequence: TGTGCCAGCAGTGAAAGTTGGCTACAGGGGACCCAGTACTTC. This sequence encodes CASSESWLQGTQYF.

The V and J genes are TRBV27 and TRBJ1-5; D remains unclear. CDR1 and CDR2 from the germline V gene are MNHEY and SMNVEV (reference sequence). V was trimmed by 2 bases and J by 6 bases, leaving 14 bases between them. The CDR3 spans 15 residues. CDR3 nucleotide sequence: TGTGCCAGCAGTTTAAGCCCACAGCGGGCTCAGCCCCAGCATTTT. This sequence encodes CASSLSPQRAQPQHF.

The chain has TRBV29-1 and TRBJ2-7; D is possibly TRBD1 (6 bases). Trimming pared 6 bases from V and 3 bases from J, leaving 15 bases between. This CDR3 has 13 residues. Germline assignment: CDR1 SQVTM and CDR2 ANQGSEA. CDR3 protein: CSVGQGPGYEQYF. Here the CDR3 DNA reads TGCAGCGTGGGTCAGGGGCCGGGCTACGAGCAGTACTTC.

V is TRBV3-1 (or the pseudogene TRBV3-2) and J is TRBJ1-1; no clear D. Germline V lookup: CDR1 LGHDT, CDR2 YNNKEL (reference sequence). The CDR3 spans 14 residues. V gave up 4 bases and J gave up 4 bases, with 13 bases separating them. The chain's CDR3 is CASSLNQRFTEAFF. The CDR3 coding sequence is TGTGCCAGCAGCCTAAACCAGCGGTTCACTGAAGCTTTCTTT.

V and J are TRBV5-1 and TRBJ2-3; 9 bases match TRBD1. Germline CDR1 and CDR2: SGHRS and YFSETQ. The CDR3 extends over 17 amino acids. Germline trimming cut 0 bases from V and 1 base from J; bases unmatched to any gene: 6. The CDR3 nucleotides read TGCGCCAGCAGCTTGGATCCGGGACAGGGCGGCACAGATACGCAGTATTTT. This translates into CASSLDPGQGGTDTQYF.

The genes are TRBV9 and TRBJ1-6; D possibly corresponds to TRBD1 (6 bases). Germline V gene sequence: CDR1 SGDLS, CDR2 YYNGEE. The CDR3 loop spans 16 amino acids. V lost 3 bases and J 8 bases, leaving 18 bases between the germline ends. CDR3 sequence: CASSAPSGAADSPLHF. The DNA for the CDR3 is TGTGCCAGCAGCGCCCCATCAGGGGCTGCGGATTCACCCCTCCACTTT.

The gene calls are TRBV19 and TRBJ1-2; 8 nucleotides align to TRBD1. Germline V lookup: CDR1 LNHDA, CDR2 SQIVND (reference sequence). The J segment lost 6 bases and the V segment lost 3 bases, leaving 9 bases of the junction unmatched. This CDR3 has 15 residues. The CDR3 sequence is CASSIGTGIRNGYTF. CDR3 DNA: TGTGCCAGTAGTATTGGGACAGGCATCAGAAATGGCTACACCTTC.

The CDR3 loop reads CASSLVGLAGTDTQYF. CDR3 bases: TGTGCCAGCAGCTTGGTTGGGCTAGCGGGCACAGATACGCAGTATTTT. The chain links TRBV5-5 to TRBJ2-3, with 7 bases that match TRBD2. V dropped 0 bases and J dropped 1; count of bases not matched to a gene: 5. The CDR3 loop spans 16 amino acids. Germline CDR1 and CDR2: SGHKS and YYEKEE (reference sequence).

The chain combines TRBV10-3 with TRBJ2-7; D is perhaps TRBD1 (5 bases). The CDR3 is made up of 14 amino acids. V was clipped by 2 bases and J by 2 bases, with 10 bases between them. Germline CDR1 ENHRY, CDR2 SYGVKD. The CDR3 region is CAISETTGTYEQYF. CDR3 sequence (DNA): TGTGCCATCAGTGAGACTACAGGAACCTACGAGCAGTACTTC.

The V gene is TRBV7-9, the J gene TRBJ1-1; D is ambiguous. Germline V lookup: CDR1 SEHNR, CDR2 FQNEAQ (reference sequence). The V and J ends lost 3 bases and 1 base respectively, with 6 bases between them. The CDR3 is 13 residues long. CDR3 amino acids: CASSFSSNTEAFF. The CDR3 DNA sequence: TGTGCCAGCAGCTTTTCATCGAACACTGAAGCTTTCTTT.

This clone showed up just once. The chain carries TRBV6-6 and TRBJ1-1, with 11 positions matching TRBD1. In germline, CDR1 is MNHNY, CDR2 SVGAGI (reference sequence). Trimming at V came to 6 bases and at J to 6 bases, leaving 12 bases not matched to a gene. This CDR3 is built from 16 residues. DNA of the CDR3: TGTGCCAGCAGCCACGGACAGGGGGCCGATTGGGCTGAAGCTTTCTTT. This encodes CASSHGQGADWAEAFF.

The J gene is TRBJ2-1, the V gene TRBV12-3 or TRBV12-4; D perhaps matches TRBD2 (5 bases). The V gene lost 5 bases and the J gene lost 9 bases, with 8 bases spanning the gap. CDR3 size: 11 residues. This CDR3 is CASSDYGEQFF. As DNA, the CDR3 is TGTGCCAGCAGTGACTACGGTGAGCAGTTCTTC.

The chain links TRBV27 to TRBJ1-2; D gene ambiguous. This CDR3 comprises 14 residues. CDR1 is MNHEY and CDR2 is SMNVEV in the germline V gene (reference sequence). Trimming removed 6 bases at V and 2 bases at J, with 13 bases between. CDR3 sequence: CASRSGTLNYGYTF. CDR3 coding DNA: TGTGCCAGCAGATCAGGAACTCTGAACTATGGCTACACCTTC.

This chain uses TRBV9 with TRBJ2-2, with D tentatively TRBD1 (5 bases). Germline V gene sequence: CDR1 SGDLS, CDR2 YYNGEE. Trimming took off 2 bases at V and 7 bases at J, with 6 bases between the two ends. The length of the CDR3 is 12 residues. In DNA form, the CDR3 reads TGTGCCAGCAGCGTGGGGCTCGGGGAGCTGTTTTTT. Amino acid sequence: CASSVGLGELFF.

The V call is TRBV27, the J call TRBJ1-2; 8 bases agree with TRBD1. With V trimmed by 8 bases and J by 5 bases, 16 bases remained unmatched. Germline assignment: CDR1 MNHEY and CDR2 SMNVEV (reference sequence). This CDR3 region has 16 residues. The CDR3 spells CASLRTGSDDGYGYTF. The CDR3 coding sequence is TGTGCCAGCCTTCGGACAGGGTCCGATGATGGGTATGGCTACACCTTC.

This chain links TRBV3-1 (or the pseudogene TRBV3-2) with TRBJ2-1; the match to TRBD2 covers 13 bases. Trimming at V came to 4 bases and at J to 3 bases, leaving 6 bases not matched to a gene. CDR1 LGHDT and CDR2 YNNKEL come from the germline V gene (reference sequence). The CDR3 has 17 amino acids. The chain's CDR3 is CASSPLGLAGYYNEQFF. CDR3 in DNA: TGTGCCAGCAGCCCATTGGGACTAGCGGGATACTACAATGAGCAGTTCTTC.

V and J are TRBV18 and TRBJ1-1; D is perhaps TRBD1 (5 bases). The CDR3 runs to 16 residues. V lost 1 base and J lost 0, with 12 bases in between. Germline CDR1 is KGHSH and CDR2 is LQKENI. Written as DNA, the CDR3 is TGTGCCAGCTCACCACGGGGGGTGTCCATGAACACTGAAGCTTTCTTT. Its protein product is CASSPRGVSMNTEAFF.

The V call is TRBV5-6, the J call TRBJ2-1; 8 bases are a match to TRBD2. The CDR3 has 14 amino acids. The germline gives CDR1 SGHDT, CDR2 YYEEEE. The CDR3 DNA reads TGTGTCTCGCGACCCGGGACTAGGGTCCATGAGCAGTTCTTC. Its protein is CVSRPGTRVHEQFF.